Each of the 9 T cell receptor beta chains below was sequenced from the same sample in a study of T-cell reconstitution after alpha-beta-depleted transplantation in children. Molecular barcoding with unique molecular identifiers was used for the TCRbeta library. TCRdb used MiXCR to reprocess the PCR reads, holding one entry per CDR3 protein. The sample lists approximately 500,000 distinct CDR3 sequences; more than 9% were seen once. Sequenced material: PBMCs, taken before TCRalphabeta/CD19-depleted stem cell transplant. The receptors were sampled from a child aged 2 to 10 with inherited bone marrow failure, due to receive a stem cell transplant.

This clonotype was seen repeatedly, ten times or more. The rearrangement uses TRBV24-1 and TRBJ2-7, with D possibly TRBD1 on 5 matching bases. This CDR3 comprises 13 residues. V was pared by 7 bases and J by 1 base, with 10 bases between. CDR1 KGHDR and CDR2 SFDVKD come from the germline V gene. CDR3 loop: CATSSDRSYEQYF. The CDR3 region has the DNA TGTGCCACCAGCTCAGACAGATCCTACGAGCAGTACTTC.

This clonotype was detected a few times. The chain is built from TRBV7-2 and TRBJ2-5, with 10 bases fitting TRBD2. The CDR3 covers 16 residues. CDR1 SGHTA and CDR2 FQGNSA come from the germline V gene. V shed 1 base and J 4 bases; nucleotides not matched to a gene: 6. The CDR3 here is CASSLGGLAEGETQYF. The CDR3 DNA reads as TGTGCCAGCAGCTTAGGAGGACTAGCGGAGGGAGAGACCCAGTACTTC.

This clonotype was seen ten or more times. The chain uses TRBV29-1 and TRBJ2-1; D is perhaps TRBD1 or TRBD2 (6 bases each). The CDR3 loop spans 15 amino acids. Germline V lookup: CDR1 SQVTM, CDR2 ANQGSEA. V lost 3 bases to trimming and J lost 6 bases, with 18 bases between them. DNA for the CDR3: TGCAGCGTTGAGGGGGGCAGGGAAATACTCAATGAGCAGTTCTTC. It translates to CSVEGGREILNEQFF.

The chain couples TRBV7-2 to TRBJ2-2; D not certain. V shed 7 bases and J shed 5 bases, with 14 bases lying between them. Germline V CDR1 and CDR2: SGHTA, FQGNSA. The CDR3 has 14 amino acids. The CDR3 loop is CASTLSRITGELFF. CDR3 in DNA: TGTGCCAGCACCCTGTCTCGAATTACCGGGGAGCTGTTTTTT.

This clonotype was picked up many times. The chain has TRBV5-1 and TRBJ2-6; tentatively, D is TRBD1 (6 bases). Germline CDR1 is SGHRS and CDR2 is YFSETQ. The germline V and J ends were trimmed by 1 base and 0 bases, with 11 bases remaining between them. The CDR3 is 17 residues long. The CDR3 region has the DNA TGCGCCAGCAGCTTGTTCCCAGGGGCCTCTGGGGCCAACGTCCTGACTTTC. This sequence encodes CASSLFPGASGANVLTF.

The sample holds many counts of this clonotype. This chain joins TRBV15 and TRBJ2-1; D is perhaps TRBD2 (5 bases). The CDR3 has 12 amino acids. Germline lookup yields CDR1 LNHNV and CDR2 YYDKDF (reference sequence). Trimming stripped 8 bases from V and 6 bases from J, with 11 bases between. Written as DNA, the CDR3 is TGTGCCACCGGAGGCGACTTCAATGAGCAGTTCTTC. This codes for CATGGDFNEQFF.

This clonotype has a count of ten or more. An end of the junction differs from the germline gene, which may be a read error. The chain joins TRBV7-7 to TRBJ2-1; D perhaps matches TRBD2 (5 bases). This CDR3 is 13 amino acids long. Germline V gene data show CDR1 as SSHAT and CDR2 as FNYEAQ (reference sequence). DNA for the CDR3: TGTGCTAGCAGCTTATCCCGGGGTAATGAGCAGTTCTTC. This gives the protein CASSLSRGNEQFF.

The genes are TRBV5-4 and TRBJ2-5, with no clear D. Germline V CDR1 and CDR2: SGHNT, YYREEE (reference sequence). The V gene lost 0 bases and the J gene lost 5 bases, with 11 bases spanning the gap. CDR3 length equals 14 residues. The CDR3 DNA is TGTGCCAGCAGCTTGGCGGTAGCTTGGGAGACCCAGTACTTC. Its translation: CASSLAVAWETQYF. The variable domain in full, with the rest retrieved from reference TRBV5-4 and TRBJ2-5, is ETGVTQSPTHLIKTRGQQVTLRCSSQSGHNTVSWYQQALGQGPQFIFQYYREEENGRGNFPPRFSGLQFPNYSSELNVNALELDDSALYLCASSLAVAWETQYFGPGTRLLVL.

This clonotype was seen at least ten times. J is TRBJ1-1 and V is TRBV7-2; D gene uncertain. Trimming removed 2 bases at V and 1 base at J, with 11 bases between. The CDR3 runs to 15 residues. Per germline, CDR1 SGHTA and CDR2 FQGNSA. The CDR3, as DNA: TGTGCCAGCAGCTTAAACGCCGGGGAGAACACTGAAGCTTTCTTT. This encodes CASSLNAGENTEAFF.